Listed below are T cell receptor beta chains from one sample, sequenced in a study of cytomegalovirus exposure and HLA in healthy donors. The table came from immunoSEQ multiplex PCR; TCRdb's copy has only in-frame clones and leaves some out. The sample carries 95,000 to 150,000 clones, 50% to 75% recorded once. The material sequenced was PBMCs. These receptors all come from a woman aged 35 to 49 in good health and CMV-seropositive. Both conserved end residues are part of each CDR3. The D gene is left open where the match is weak. Some rows have no size entry. The others give once, few or many, or a class for an expanded clone.

size | D | J | V | DNA | CDR3
- | - | TRBJ1-5 | TRBV19 | TGTGCCACTAGAGGTTCGGACTCCCACAATCAGCCCCAGCATTTT | CATRGSDSHNQPQHF
- | - | TRBJ2-5 | TRBV9 | TGTGCCAGCAGCTCGAGACAGGATTACCAAGAGACCCAGTACTTC | CASSSRQDYQETQYF
- | - | TRBJ1-2 | TRBV11-3 | TGTGCCAGCAGCAGGGGACTCGGTGGCTACACCTTC | CASSRGLGGYTF
few | - | TRBJ1-2 | TRBV6-1 | TGTGCCAGCAGCCTGGGGGAGGCGGAGGGTTATGGCTACACCTTC | CASSLGEAEGYGYTF
- | - | TRBJ2-7 | TRBV6-6 | TGTGCCACCAGAAAAGGGGCTTACGAGCAGTACTTC | CATRKGAYEQYF
- | TRBD1 | TRBJ1-1 | TRBV5-6 | TGTGCCAGCAGCTTGGGGACAGGGGGCGCATGGGGTGAAGCTTTCTTT | CASSLGTGGAWGEAFF
- | TRBD1 | TRBJ1-1 | TRBV28 | TGTGCCAGCAGTTTCCCACAGGGGGCGCAGGGCACTGAAGCTTTCTTT | CASSFPQGAQGTEAFF
- | - | TRBJ2-5 | TRBV4-1 | TGCGCCAGCAGCCAACCTGACAGTCTCATTAATTTCGAGACCCAGTACTTC | CASSQPDSLINFETQYF
- | - | TRBJ2-4 | TRBV28 | TGTGCCAGCAGTTCCGGGACATTGGGCAAAAACATTCAGTACTTC | CASSSGTLGKNIQYF
- | TRBD1 | TRBJ1-1 | TRBV5-1 | TGCGCCAGCAGCGTCACCGGGACAGGCGGTGAAGCTTTCTTT | CASSVTGTGGEAFF
- | TRBD1 | TRBJ2-7 | TRBV2 | TGTGCCAGCAGGGGTCGGGACAGGGGACTCTACGAGCAGTACTTC | CASRGRDRGLYEQYF
- | TRBD2 | TRBJ2-3 | TRBV5-4 | TGTGCCAGCAGCTTGGCCTGGGGTCAGCGGGGGGGGGCCACAGATACGCAGTATTTT | CASSLAWGQRGGATDTQYF
- | TRBD2 | TRBJ2-1 | TRBV4-1 | TGCGCCAGCAGCCTAACCGGGACTAGCGGGTACAATGAGCAGTTCTTC | CASSLTGTSGYNEQFF
- | TRBD1 | TRBJ1-3 | TRBV7-9 | TGTGCCAGCAGCTTAGGGACAGGGGGCAATGGAAACACCATATATTTT | CASSLGTGGNGNTIYF
few | TRBD1 | TRBJ2-7 | TRBV9 | TGTGCCAGCAGCGTAAGCCAGGGGGACGGAGAGCAGTACTTC | CASSVSQGDGEQYF
few | TRBD1 | TRBJ2-1 | TRBV5-8 | TGTGCCAGCAGCTTCGTCCCGGGACAGGGGCGCTCCTACAATGAGCAGTTCTTC | CASSFVPGQGRSYNEQFF
once | - | TRBJ1-1 | TRBV19 | TGTGCCAGTAATAACGGACAGCCCGGGAGGACTGAAGCTTTCTTT | CASNNGQPGRTEAFF
- | TRBD1 | TRBJ1-6 | TRBV27 | TGTGCCAGCAGTTTGGGGAATACAGGGGGCAATTCACCCCTCCACTTT | CASSLGNTGGNSPLHF
- | - | TRBJ1-1 | TRBV11-3 | TGTGCCAGCAGCTTAAGAGGGATTCTCGGTCCCAACACTGAAGCTTTCTTT | CASSLRGILGPNTEAFF
- | TRBD2 | TRBJ2-1 | TRBV7-9 | TGTGCCAGCAGCATAAGGGGACTAGCGGGAATGAATGAGCAGTTCTTC | CASSIRGLAGMNEQFF
- | TRBD2 | TRBJ2-1 | TRBV7-8 | TGTGCCAGCAGCCGAGGACTAGCGGGGGGTATGAATGAGCAGTTCTTC | CASSRGLAGGMNEQFF
few | TRBD1 | TRBJ1-1 | TRBV7-7 | TGTGCTACGGGACAGGTGAACACTGAAGCTTTCTTT | CATGQVNTEAFF
- | TRBD1 | TRBJ2-7 | TRBV6-6 | TGTGCCAGCAGTTACCGACAGGGTCACGGAAACGAGCAGTACTTC | CASSYRQGHGNEQYF
- | - | TRBJ1-6 | TRBV9 | TGTGCCAGCAGCGTAAAAACAGACGCGAATTCACCCCTCCACTTT | CASSVKTDANSPLHF
- | - | TRBJ2-2 | TRBV11-3 | TGTGCCAGCAGCCCCAGTCATAGCCGGGGAACGAACACCGGGGAGCTGTTTTTT | CASSPSHSRGTNTGELFF
- | - | TRBJ2-1 | TRBV28 | TGTGCCAGCAGGGGTTCGGCAGGAGGTGCCTACAATGAGCAGTTCTTC | CASRGSAGGAYNEQFF
- | - | TRBJ1-1 | TRBV27 | TGTGCCAGCAGGCCAACCAGGGTTTTGAACACTGAAGCTTTCTTT | CASRPTRVLNTEAFF
- | - | TRBJ2-7 | TRBV19 | TGTGCCAGTAGTATAGATAGGACTCAGGACGAGCAGTACTTC | CASSIDRTQDEQYF
- | - | TRBJ2-7 | TRBV20-1 | TGCAGTGCTAGCGGGGTTGACGAGCAGTACTTC | CSASGVDEQYF
- | TRBD2 | TRBJ2-1 | TRBV5-1 | TGCGCCAGCAGCTTGCTTAGCGGGGTTTACAATGAGCAGTTCTTC | CASSLLSGVYNEQFF
few | - | TRBJ1-1 | TRBV19 | TGTGCCAAGAGATCCAGAGGGGGGGCCTCTGGAACTGAAGCTTTCTTT | CAKRSRGGASGTEAFF
- | - | TRBJ1-1 | TRBV28 | TGTGCCAGCAGTCTCCCCGGGGTAACGAACACTGAAGCTTTCTTT | CASSLPGVTNTEAFF
- | TRBD1 | TRBJ1-4 | TRBV5-1 | TGCGCCAGCAGCAACGGACAGGTTCTAATAGGTGAAAAACTGTTTTTT | CASSNGQVLIGEKLFF
- | TRBD2 | TRBJ2-3 | TRBV5-1 | TGCGCCAGCAGCTCAGGGACTAGCGGGAGCGGCACAGATACGCAGTATTTT | CASSSGTSGSGTDTQYF
- | TRBD2 | TRBJ2-7 | TRBV13 | TGTGCCAGCAGCTTAGGAGGGTCCGGGGGGTTCTACGAGCAGTACTTC | CASSLGGSGGFYEQYF
- | TRBD1 | TRBJ2-7 | TRBV10-3 | TGTGCCATTAGCGTCGAGACAGGGAGCTACGAGCAGTACTTC | CAISVETGSYEQYF
- | - | TRBJ2-3 | TRBV5-1 | TGCGCCAGCAGCGCGTCCGATACGCAGTATTTT | CASSASDTQYF
- | - | TRBJ2-7 | TRBV19 | TGTGCCAGTAGTATGTCGAAAGGAGTAACCTACGAGCAGTACTTC | CASSMSKGVTYEQYF
- | TRBD1 | TRBJ2-7 | TRBV11-2 | TGTGCCAGCAGCTTGAGACAGGGATACGAGCAGTACTTC | CASSLRQGYEQYF
- | TRBD1 | TRBJ1-1 | TRBV7-9 | TGTGCCAGCAGCTTAAGGACAGGGGGGAACACTGAAGCTTTCTTT | CASSLRTGGNTEAFF
- | TRBD2 | TRBJ2-2 | TRBV5-4 | TGTGCCAGCAGCTTTATTGAGGCGGGAGGGGGCACCGGGGAGCTGTTTTTT | CASSFIEAGGGTGELFF